This paragraph covers one T cell receptor beta chain sequence. The data are from a study of Graves' ophthalmopathy and Graves' hyperthyroidism. RNA transcripts were the template, and TCR beta CDR3 regions were amplified from them. Scientists carried out first-round RT-PCR using HTBI primers and then a second-round multiplex PCR. A single record per CDR3 protein comes from TCRdb applying MiXCR to the multiplex PCR reads. Of around 1.1 million distinct CDR3 sequences listed, 35% to 40% are singletons. Germline lookup yields CDR1 SEHNR and CDR2 FQNEAQ (reference sequence). Trimming stripped 2 bases from V and 5 bases from J, with 12 bases between. The CDR3 runs to 14 residues.

This chain uses TRBV7-9 with TRBJ1-2; no clear D. The clonotype comes from an adult man with Graves' hyperthyroidism. The sequencing sample was made of peripheral blood or thyroid tissue (not recorded which). The CDR3 coding sequence is TGTGCCAGCAGCTTAAAGGGCAGTGGATATGGCTACACCTTC. Amino acids: CASSLKGSGYGYTF.